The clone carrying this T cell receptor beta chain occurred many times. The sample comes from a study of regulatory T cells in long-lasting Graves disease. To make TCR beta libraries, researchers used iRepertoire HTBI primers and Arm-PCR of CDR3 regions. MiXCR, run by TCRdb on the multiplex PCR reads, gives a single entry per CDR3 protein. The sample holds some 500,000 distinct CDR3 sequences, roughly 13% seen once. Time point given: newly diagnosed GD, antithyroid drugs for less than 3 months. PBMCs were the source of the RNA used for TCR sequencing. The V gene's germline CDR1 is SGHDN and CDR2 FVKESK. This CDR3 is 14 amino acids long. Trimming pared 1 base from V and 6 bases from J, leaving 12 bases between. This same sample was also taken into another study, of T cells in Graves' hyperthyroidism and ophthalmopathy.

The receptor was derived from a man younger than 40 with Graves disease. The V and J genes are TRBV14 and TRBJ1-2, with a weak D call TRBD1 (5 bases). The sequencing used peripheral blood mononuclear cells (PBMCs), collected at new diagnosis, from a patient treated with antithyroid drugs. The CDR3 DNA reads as TGTGCCAGCAGCCAAGCTGGGGGGTTAAATGGCTACACCTTC. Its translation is CASSQAGGLNGYTF.